This TCR beta chain was sequenced in a study of blood T cell repertoires in COVID-19. Study-wide background: PBMCs, B-cell-depleted T cells, or T cells were the source of the cDNA or gDNA that made up the material.

Authors' data handling: Estimates of nucleated cell counts were drawn from the amplification of reference gene primers. TCRdb's table, derived via immunoSEQ multiplex PCR, lists solely in-frame clones and lacks some. V, J and clone size reflect that table, while D and trimming were determined from the DNA. The table has 200,000 to 250,000 clones, over 75% seen once. This CDR3 region has 14 residues. Germline assignment: CDR1 LNHDA and CDR2 SQIVND (reference sequence). V was clipped by 4 bases and J by 0 bases, with 8 bases between them. This receptor was identified in a woman younger than 35 in a cohort exposed to, infected with or recovered from COVID-19 (not recorded which). Material: PBMCs or T cells enriched from blood (not recorded which). This rearrangement joins TRBV19 to TRBJ2-3; D gene uncertain. This CDR3 is CASSTTISTDTQYF. The CDR3 DNA reads TGTGCCAGTAGTACCACAATTAGCACAGATACGCAGTATTTT.